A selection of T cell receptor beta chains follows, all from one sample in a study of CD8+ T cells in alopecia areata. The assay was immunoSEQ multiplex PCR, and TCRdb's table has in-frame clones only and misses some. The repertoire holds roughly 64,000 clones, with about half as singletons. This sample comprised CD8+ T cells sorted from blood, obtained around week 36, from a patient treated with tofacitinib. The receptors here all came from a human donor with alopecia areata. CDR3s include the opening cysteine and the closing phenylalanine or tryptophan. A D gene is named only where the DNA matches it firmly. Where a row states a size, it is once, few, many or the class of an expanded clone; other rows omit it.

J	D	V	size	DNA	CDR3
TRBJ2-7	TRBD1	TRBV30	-	TGTGCCTGGAGTGCCGGGGACAGGGGGATCTCCTACGAGCAGTACTTC	CAWSAGDRGISYEQYF
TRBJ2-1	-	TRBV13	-	TGTGCCAGCAGCTCAAACCAAGCGGAAGTCTCCCACAATGAGCAGTTCTTC	CASSSNQAEVSHNEQFF
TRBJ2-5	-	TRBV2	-	TGTGCCAGCAGGGCTCGGATAGGGGGACAATACTACCAAGAGACCCAGTACTTC	CASRARIGGQYYQETQYF
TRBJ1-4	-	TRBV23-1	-	TGCGCCAGCAGTCAATCCCGGGACACTGTGGGAAAACTGTTTTTT	CASSQSRDTVGKLFF
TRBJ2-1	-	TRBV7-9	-	TGTGCCAGCAAGGATGGGAACAATGAGCAGTTCTTC	CASKDGNNEQFF
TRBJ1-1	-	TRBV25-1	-	TGTGCCAGCAGTGAATTCCCGGTAGGGGAATCCGGTATTGAAGCTTTCTTT	CASSEFPVGESGIEAFF
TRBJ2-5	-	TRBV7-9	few	TGTGCCAGCAGGAGGAGTGTCCCAGAGACCCAGTACTTC	CASRRSVPETQYF
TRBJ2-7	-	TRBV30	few	TGTGCCTGCCAAAACGGGAACTACGAGCAGTACTTC	CACQNGNYEQYF
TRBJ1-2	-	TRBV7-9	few	TGTGCCAGCAGCTTGACAAGCAACTATGGCTACACCTTC	CASSLTSNYGYTF
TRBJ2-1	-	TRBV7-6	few	TGTGCCAGCAGCTCCGTCACCTACAATGAGCAGTTCTTC	CASSSVTYNEQFF
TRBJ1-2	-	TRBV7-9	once	TGTGCCAGCAGCTTGGGAACTCGGGGCTACACCTTC	CASSLGTRGYTF
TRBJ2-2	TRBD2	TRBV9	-	TGTGCCAGCTTCCCAGGGGCTAGCGGGGGCGGGGAGCTGTTTTTT	CASFPGASGGGELFF
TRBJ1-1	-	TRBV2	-	TGTGCCAGCAGCTTCGGGGGGGGATCGACTGAAGCTTTCTTT	CASSFGGGSTEAFF
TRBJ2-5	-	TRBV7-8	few	TGTGCCAGCTCTTACCGCCAAGAGACCCAGTACTTC	CASSYRQETQYF
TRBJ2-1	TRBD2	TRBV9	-	TGTGCCAGCAGCGTAGTCGGCGGGAGAGGTTACAATGAGCAGTTCTTC	CASSVVGGRGYNEQFF
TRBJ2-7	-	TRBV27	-	TGTGCCAGCGGAGGGAGAGGCTACGAGCAGTACTTC	CASGGRGYEQYF
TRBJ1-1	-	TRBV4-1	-	TGCGCCAGCAGCCAAGAGGCCCCCTCTGGGACTGAAGCTTTCTTT	CASSQEAPSGTEAFF
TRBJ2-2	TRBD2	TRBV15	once	TGTGCCACCAGCCCGCCCCGACTAGCGGGTTCCACCGGGGAGCTGTTTTTT	CATSPPRLAGSTGELFF
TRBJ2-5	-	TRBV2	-	TGTGCCAGCAGTGGCACGATACAGACCCAGTACTTC	CASSGTIQTQYF
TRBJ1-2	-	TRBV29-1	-	TGCAGCGTTGCCGTGGGATTGGACTATGGCTACACCTTC	CSVAVGLDYGYTF
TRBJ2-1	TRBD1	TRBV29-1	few	TGCAGCATCGGGACAGGGCCGGGGGATGAGCAGTTCTTC	CSIGTGPGDEQFF
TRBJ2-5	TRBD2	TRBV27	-	TGTGCCAGCAGAGGACTAGCGGGATTCCAAGAGACCCAGTACTTC	CASRGLAGFQETQYF
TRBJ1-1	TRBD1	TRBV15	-	TGTGCCACCAGCAGAGACAGGGGGCCCACTGAAGCTTTCTTT	CATSRDRGPTEAFF
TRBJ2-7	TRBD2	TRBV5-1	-	TGCGCCAGCAGCTCGCCGCGGGGGACTAGCGGAGGGGGTTCCTACGAGCAGTACTTC	CASSSPRGTSGGGSYEQYF
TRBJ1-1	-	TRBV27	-	TGTGCCAGCAGTTTCTCCGGGAACACTGAAGCTTTCTTT	CASSFSGNTEAFF
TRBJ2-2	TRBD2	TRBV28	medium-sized	TGTGCCAGCAGATATAGCGGGACGGGGACCGGGGAGCTGTTTTTT	CASRYSGTGTGELFF
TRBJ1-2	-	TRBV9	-	TGTGCCAGCAGCCCACGACAGGAAGCTAACTATGGCTACACCTTC	CASSPRQEANYGYTF
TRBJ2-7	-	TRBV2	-	TGTGCCAGCCACTCAGCGGTGTCCTACGAGCAGTACTTC	CASHSAVSYEQYF
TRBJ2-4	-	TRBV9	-	TGTGCCAGCAGCTCAGAGGGGGGGTTACCCAAAAACATTCAGTACTTC	CASSSEGGLPKNIQYF
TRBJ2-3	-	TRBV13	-	TGTGCCAGCAGCTTCCGGGACGTCGGAGTCGATACGCAGTATTTT	CASSFRDVGVDTQYF
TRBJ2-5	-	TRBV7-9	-	TGTGCCAGCAGCTTAGTGGGCCTTACCCAAGAGACCCAGTACTTC	CASSLVGLTQETQYF
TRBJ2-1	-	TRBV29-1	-	TGCAGCGTTGATTGGGCAAGAGTTAGACAAGGCGACAATGAGCAGTTCTTC	CSVDWARVRQGDNEQFF
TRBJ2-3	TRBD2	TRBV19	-	TGTGCCAGTAGTTTCCGGAGGGACTACCGCACAGATACGCAGTATTTT	CASSFRRDYRTDTQYF
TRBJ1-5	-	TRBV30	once	TGTGCCTGGAGTCGTACATCTGGCAGTCAGCCCCAGCATTTT	CAWSRTSGSQPQHF
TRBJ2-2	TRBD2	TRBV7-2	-	TGTGCCAGCAGCTGGACTAGCGGGAGGGCGAACACCGGGGAGCTGTTTTTT	CASSWTSGRANTGELFF
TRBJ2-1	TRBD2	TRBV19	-	TGTGCCAGTATCCCAGCGGGAGCGGGAAATGAGCAGTTCTTC	CASIPAGAGNEQFF
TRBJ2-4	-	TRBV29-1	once	TGCAGCGTTGAAGACTTCCTTTCAGGGGAGAATGATCGGTTAGCCAAAAACATTCAGTACTTC	CSVEDFLSGENDRLAKNIQYF
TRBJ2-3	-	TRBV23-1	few	TGCGCCAGCAGAAGACCCCATACGCAGTATTTT	CASRRPHTQYF
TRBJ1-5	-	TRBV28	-	TGTGCCACCCGGCCCGTGGGCAATCAGCCCCAGCATTTT	CATRPVGNQPQHF
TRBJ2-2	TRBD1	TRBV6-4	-	TGTGCCAGCAGCTTGACAGGGGCGAACACCGGGGAGCTGTTTTTT	CASSLTGANTGELFF
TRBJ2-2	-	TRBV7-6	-	TGTGCCAGCAGCTTCTCCCCCCGGAACACCGGGGAGCTGTTTTTT	CASSFSPRNTGELFF
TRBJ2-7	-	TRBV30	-	TGTGCCTGGTCAGAGACCGGGACAACCTACGAGCAGTACTTC	CAWSETGTTYEQYF
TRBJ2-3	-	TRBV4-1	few	TGCGCCAGCAGCCAAGTTTCCAACCGAGATACGCAGTATTTT	CASSQVSNRDTQYF
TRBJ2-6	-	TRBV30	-	TGTGCCTGGAGTCGAGGGGCTGGGGCCAACGTCCTGACTTTC	CAWSRGAGANVLTF
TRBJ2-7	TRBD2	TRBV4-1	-	TGCGCCAGCAGCCAGAGCGGGGGGCTGGGGTACGAGCAGTACTTC	CASSQSGGLGYEQYF
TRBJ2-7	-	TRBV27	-	TGTGCCAGCAGTTTATCTAGCGGACCATTCTACGAGCAGTACTTC	CASSLSSGPFYEQYF
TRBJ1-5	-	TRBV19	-	TGTGCCAGTAGTATAGGCCCATTGGGGGGATTCAATCAGCCCCAGCATTTT	CASSIGPLGGFNQPQHF
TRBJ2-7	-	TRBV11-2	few	TGTGCCAGCAGCTTAAGGGCGTGGGAGCAGTACTTC	CASSLRAWEQYF
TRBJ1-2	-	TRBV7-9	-	TGTGCCAGCAGCTTGGCGGGAATTCAGCCTCTTGGCTACACCTTC	CASSLAGIQPLGYTF
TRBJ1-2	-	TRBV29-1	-	TGCAGCGCCCTCATTGGGTCTAACTATGGCTACACCTTC	CSALIGSNYGYTF
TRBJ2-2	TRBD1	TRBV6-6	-	TGTGCCAGCATTCTCACAGGGGGAAGGGCCGGGGAGCTGTTTTTT	CASILTGGRAGELFF
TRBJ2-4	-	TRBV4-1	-	TGCGCCAGCAGCCTGGGGCCGAGGGGCGATCGGAACATTCAGTACTTC	CASSLGPRGDRNIQYF
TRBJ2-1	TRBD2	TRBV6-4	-	TGTGCCAGCAGTGATCTAGCGGGAGTACACAATGAGCAGTTCTTC	CASSDLAGVHNEQFF
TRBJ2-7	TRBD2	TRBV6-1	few	TGTGCCAGCAGTCCCGGGACTAGCTCCTACGAGCAGTACTTC	CASSPGTSSYEQYF
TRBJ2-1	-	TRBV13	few	TGTGCCAGCAGCTCCCTGGGCGGGGAAGACAATGAGCAGTTCTTC	CASSSLGGEDNEQFF
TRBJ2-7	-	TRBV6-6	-	TGTGCCAGCACCTGGGGCCACTACGAGCAGTACTTC	CASTWGHYEQYF
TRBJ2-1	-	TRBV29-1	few	TGCAGCGTTGACCTAACCAATGAGCAGTTCTTC	CSVDLTNEQFF
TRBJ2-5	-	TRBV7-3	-	TGTGCCAGCAGCTTAACGGCAGGGGCGAAAGAGACCCAGTACTTC	CASSLTAGAKETQYF
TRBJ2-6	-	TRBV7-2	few	TGTGCCAGCAGCTTAGTAAGGACCCCTGGGGCCAACGTCCTGACTTTC	CASSLVRTPGANVLTF
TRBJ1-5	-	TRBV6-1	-	TGTGCCAGCAGTGAAGCGCTTTGGGTTGAAAGGAGCAATCAGCCCCAGCATTTT	CASSEALWVERSNQPQHF